Below, 14 T cell receptor beta chains from the same sample are listed, as sequenced in a study of cytomegalovirus exposure and HLA in healthy donors. TCRdb's table, derived via immunoSEQ multiplex PCR, lists solely in-frame clones and lacks some. The data hold about 160,000 clones, with roughly 91% observed a single time. Specimen: PBMCs. These receptors all come from a man younger than 30 in good health and CMV-seropositive.

This rearrangement joins TRBV28 to TRBJ2-7; a possible D gene is TRBD2 (5 bases). CDR3 length equals 15 residues. V was pared by 6 bases and J by 4 bases, with 19 bases between. Germline CDR1 and CDR2: MDHEN and SYDVKM. CDR3 DNA sequence: TGTGCCAGCAGCTTAGGGAGTTTCCCTGAGTACGAGCAGTACTTC. This codes for CASSLGSFPEYEQYF.

The V gene is TRBV13, the J gene TRBJ2-7; 13 bases agree with TRBD2. V was pared by 4 bases and J by 1 base, with 13 bases of the junction left unmatched. This CDR3 has 19 residues. Germline values: CDR1 PRHDT, CDR2 FYEKMQ (reference sequence). DNA for the CDR3: TGTGCCAGCAGCTCGGCTTTCCCCGGGACTAGCGGGAATTCCTACGAGCAGTACTTC. Encoded protein: CASSSAFPGTSGNSYEQYF.

The CDR3 DNA reads as TGCGCCAGCAGCCTACCAGCGGGAGTGGGCACAGATACGCAGTATTTT. It is translated as CASSLPAGVGTDTQYF. The chain employs TRBV4-1 and TRBJ2-3, with 8 bases aligning to TRBD2. The germline CDR1 and CDR2 sequences are MGHRA and YSYEKL. This CDR3 is built from 16 residues. V shed 4 bases and J 1 base; nucleotides not matched to a gene: 7.

This chain uses TRBV21-1 with TRBJ2-3; TRBD2 was called by the table and not checked on the DNA. TRBV21-1 constitutes a pseudogene. The length of the CDR3 is 15 residues. CDR3 sequence (DNA): TGTGCCAGCATCCCCACTAGCGGGAGTTTTGATACGCAGTATTTT. Its translation is CASIPTSGSFDTQYF.

V and J are TRBV7-9 and TRBJ2-7; the match to TRBD1 covers 7 bases. With V trimmed by 6 bases and J by 4 bases, 9 bases remained unmatched. Germline lookup yields CDR1 SEHNR and CDR2 FQNEAQ (reference sequence). This CDR3 comprises 14 residues. The CDR3 nucleotides are TGTGCCAGCAGTCTACAGGGGCCGGGGTACGAGCAGTACTTC. Translated, it gives CASSLQGPGYEQYF.

The chain has TRBV7-9 and TRBJ2-1; D gene unclear. Trimming left V 4 bases short and J 6 bases short, with 7 bases between. There are 12 residues in the CDR3. The germline V gene encodes CDR1 SEHNR and CDR2 FQNEAQ (reference sequence). The DNA for the CDR3 is TGTGCCAGCAGCTGGGCAGCCAATGAGCAGTTCTTC. Protein sequence: CASSWAANEQFF.

The DNA of the CDR3 is TGTGCCAGCAGTACAACAGGGGAGCAGTACTTC. Amino acid sequence: CASSTTGEQYF. The chain employs TRBV27 and TRBJ2-7; the D gene is possibly TRBD1 (6 bases). V was cut by 5 bases and J by 7 bases, with 9 bases left in between. There are 11 residues in the CDR3. Germline V lookup: CDR1 MNHEY, CDR2 SMNVEV (reference sequence).

This rearrangement joins TRBV5-4 to TRBJ1-2, with a possible D match to TRBD1 (6 bases). V was pared by 4 bases and J by 5 bases, with 18 bases between. There are 15 residues in the CDR3. Germline CDR1 and CDR2: SGHNT and YYREEE (reference sequence). The CDR3 sequence: CASSPDLQGSYGYTF. Here the CDR3 DNA reads TGTGCCAGCAGCCCCGACCTACAGGGATCATATGGCTACACCTTC.

This chain links TRBV7-9 with TRBJ2-7; TRBD1 matches 8 bases. The V segment lost 5 bases and the J segment 7 bases; nucleotides outside the gene matches: 7. The germline V gene has CDR1 SEHNR and CDR2 FQNEAQ (reference sequence). There are 13 residues in the CDR3. DNA of the CDR3: TGTGCCAGCAGCCTCCTAACAGGGGGAGAGCAGTACTTC. Its protein product is CASSLLTGGEQYF.

This chain uses TRBV6-6 with TRBJ2-1; 8 bases are a match to TRBD1. The V and J ends lost 7 bases and 7 bases, in that order; junction bases with no gene match: 12. Germline loops: CDR1 MNHNY, CDR2 SVGAGI (reference sequence). The CDR3 has 15 residues. The CDR3 DNA is TGTGCCAGCACCTTGGGACAGGTAGCAAAAAATGAGCAGTTCTTC. Protein: CASTLGQVAKNEQFF.

V gene TRBV6-5 combines with J gene TRBJ2-5; the D gene is possibly TRBD2 (5 bases). Trimming pared 6 bases from V and 5 bases from J, leaving 16 bases between. Germline V lookup: CDR1 MNHEY, CDR2 SVGAGI. This CDR3 is built from 14 residues. CDR3 in amino acids: CASSPVRGRETQYF. CDR3 coding DNA: TGTGCCAGCAGCCCCGTTCGGGGTAGGGAGACCCAGTACTTC.

The genes are TRBV19 and TRBJ1-5; no clear D gene. V lost 6 bases to trimming and J lost 5 bases, with 26 bases between them. CDR1 and CDR2 (germline): LNHDA, SQIVND (reference sequence). The CDR3 has 18 residues. The CDR3 sequence is CASRSRRVGGLKDQPQHF. DNA for the CDR3: TGTGCCAGTAGGAGCCGGAGGGTGGGAGGACTGAAGGATCAGCCCCAGCATTTT.

This sequence joins TRBV5-1 and TRBJ2-1, with 11 nucleotides matching TRBD1. Germline V CDR1 and CDR2: SGHRS, YFSETQ. V lost 3 bases and J lost 4; bases outside the gene matches: 3. The CDR3 has 15 amino acids. The CDR3 loop is CASSWGTGGYNEQFF. The DNA for the CDR3 is TGCGCCAGCAGCTGGGGGACAGGGGGGTACAATGAGCAGTTCTTC.

The chain is built from TRBV30 and TRBJ2-2; a weak D match, TRBD1 (6 bases). Germline values: CDR1 GTSNPN, CDR2 SVGIG (reference sequence). V was shortened by 3 bases and J by 5 bases, with 13 bases between the two germline ends. The CDR3 covers 14 residues. In nucleotides, the CDR3 is TGTGCCTGGAGATTGACAGGCTCAACCGGGGAGCTGTTTTTT. This gives the protein CAWRLTGSTGELFF.